This T cell receptor beta chain was sequenced for a study of cytomegalovirus exposure and HLA in healthy donors. V shed 6 bases and J shed 0 bases, with 5 bases lying between them. The length of the CDR3 is 12 residues. Germline CDR1 reads SNHLY; CDR2 reads FYNNEI. The study ran its PCR with 60 Vbeta and 13 Jbeta primers. The data were produced by immunoSEQ multiplex PCR, yet TCRdb's version contains in-frame clones alone and is incomplete. The sample has approximately 160,000 clones; approximately 84% are singletons. The sequence was collected from a woman in her thirties or forties in good health and CMV-seropositive. The chain couples TRBV2 to TRBJ1-1; no clear D gene. The sample comprised PBMCs. CDR3 amino acids: CASSALNTEAFF. In DNA, the CDR3 is TGTGCCAGCAGCGCGTTGAACACTGAAGCTTTCTTT.